What follows describes a single T cell receptor (beta chain). This clone was found a few times. Its antigen is unknown. Base quality data are lacking; no much larger clone is found one base away. The sample is drawn from a study of cytomegalovirus exposure and HLA in healthy donors (TCRdb year 2017). With regard to the full study: According to a later analysis, the 120 or so validation repertoires were produced on the same platform as the approximately 610 repertoires of the first cohort. The study aimed to test whether cataloging public T cell receptors could reveal signatures of past pathogen exposure. A separate validation cohort of roughly 130 different subjects was used in addition to the roughly 700-subject first cohort. To predict cytomegalovirus infection status, the study brought together high-throughput TCR immunosequencing, statistical association of individual TCRs with disease status, and machine learning.

Summary of the overall study and its limitations: It was suggested by the authors that the approach could potentially be generalized to other disease states and immunological phenotypes. The study gave a list of some 150 TCR beta chains associated with cytomegalovirus. In a later analysis, TCRs clustered in the first cohort were found to also tend to co-occur in the roughly 120 validation repertoires, with 90% to 95% of cluster scores above 0. The validation cohort had no HLA typing available for a later analysis, so co-occurrence within that cohort was assessed over all 110 or so repertoires. In vitro tests confirmed that three of the cytomegalovirus-associated TCR beta chains recognize cytomegalovirus antigens. The classifier was reported to diagnose cytomegalovirus status with high specificity and sensitivity in both the original cohort and the validation cohort. While some public TCRs were present in many individuals, most TCR sequences turned up only very rarely across donors.

The library was produced with the immunoSEQ multiplex PCR assay. The study's own analysis went as follows. A statistical classification framework was built for diagnosing cytomegalovirus status from the catalog of TCR beta chain sequences. TCRdb took over this immuneACCESS table, retaining in-frame rearrangements with V and J assigned. Such tables are incomplete; in checked studies, under half of the missing clones stem from an unresolved V gene, and the remainder is unexplained. V and J calls plus clone size are reproduced from that table; the DNA served to infer D and trimming. Here the sample has 150,000 to 200,000 clones; roughly 86% occur a single time. The top ten constitute 6.5% to 7.5% of the sample. Separate from the roughly 700-subject first cohort, the validation cohort of about 120 subjects was the group to which the donors belonged. The CDR3 has 11 amino acids, counting the end cysteine and phenylalanine. The only DNA kept is the CDR3, 33 bases in frame from the first base. CDR1 and CDR2 are read off the germline V gene as SGHAT and FQNNGV. V lost 5 bases and J lost 2 bases; the stretch between them is 4 bases long.

What was sequenced was PBMCs. This sequence uses TRBV11-2 and TRBJ2-7; the D segment cannot be called with confidence. The receptor was isolated from a man aged 25-45 years in good health and CMV-seropositive. The DNA is TGTGCCAGCAGCCCTGCCTACGAGCAGTACTTC. Its protein product is CASSPAYEQYF.